Shown below are 30 T cell receptor beta chains from a single sample sequenced in a study of CD4 T cells in relation to SARS-CoV-2 and coronaviruses. The unexposed donors gave CD4+ T cells in about 2011-2018, prior to COVID-19. After about 10 days of culture, CD4+ T cells were isolated. Assay used: immunoSEQ multiplex PCR; TCRdb lists only in-frame clones, some missing. The top ten hold about 17% of the sample, which has tens of thousands of clones, less than 85% seen once. Which antigens these TCRs recognize remains unknown. The sample comprised CD4+ T cells from PBMCs, cultured in vitro. Receptors were obtained from a human donor in good health.

This clone was detected only a few times. The genes are TRBV6-1 and TRBJ2-1, with D hard to call. Germline lookup yields CDR1 MNHNS and CDR2 SASEGT. CDR3 length: 14 amino acids. Trimming took off 3 bases at V and 6 bases at J, with 12 bases between the two ends. Here the CDR3 reads CASSEVLTVNEQFF. CDR3 nucleotide sequence: TGTGCCAGCAGTGAGGTACTCACGGTCAATGAGCAGTTCTTC.

By proportion, this clone is medium-sized. The chain combines TRBV2 with TRBJ1-5; D not certain. The ends were cut back, 5 bases at V and 11 bases at J, with 19 bases in the middle. Looked up from germline, CDR1 is SNHLY and CDR2 is FYNNEI. This CDR3 region has 14 residues. In DNA, the CDR3 is TGTGCCAGCAGTCCAACAGAACTATCCTCGGCCCAGCATTTT. Its protein product is CASSPTELSSAQHF.

This clone was counted a few times. V usage is TRBV7-6 and J usage is TRBJ2-1; 8 bases agree with TRBD2. The CDR3 is 16 amino acids. The germline V gene encodes CDR1 SGHVS and CDR2 FNYEAQ. J was trimmed by 4 bases and V by 5 bases; bases with no gene match: 10. CDR3 DNA sequence: TGTGCCAGCAGCGAACTTAGCGGGAAAAGGTACAATGAGCAGTTCTTC. Translation: CASSELSGKRYNEQFF.

This clone has only one observation. The chain employs TRBV1 and TRBJ2-5; TRBD2 is the table's D call, not checked against the DNA. TRBV1 is noted as a pseudogene. The CDR3 is made up of 15 amino acids. CDR3 nucleotide sequence: TGCACCAGCAGCCAAATGTTTGGAGGGCAAGAGACCCAGTACTTC. It specifies CTSSQMFGGQETQYF.

The chain combines TRBV7-2 with TRBJ1-2, with TRBD1 identical over 7 bases. This CDR3 has 12 residues. Trimming took 4 bases from V and 8 from J; bases not matched to a gene: 4. Looked up from germline, CDR1 is SGHTA and CDR2 is FQGNSA. CDR3 amino acids: CASSSRTGGYTF. CDR3 bases: TGTGCCAGCAGCTCCAGGACAGGCGGCTACACCTTC.

The chain links TRBV6-5 to TRBJ2-3; TRBD1 might be the D (6 bases). The V end was cut by 6 bases, the J end by 7 bases, with 14 bases between. This CDR3 is 13 amino acids long. CDR1 is MNHEY and CDR2 is SVGAGI in the germline V gene. The CDR3 bases are TGTGCCAGCAGAGAGAAACAGGGTAATACGCAGTATTTT. Amino acid sequence: CASREKQGNTQYF.

The chain carries TRBV14 and TRBJ1-6; D uncertain. This CDR3 spans 13 amino acids. Germline V gene data show CDR1 as SGHDN and CDR2 as FVKESK. Deletions cut 4 bases from V and 8 bases from J, with 9 bases between. The CDR3 sequence is CASSPDWDSPLHF. CDR3 coding DNA: TGTGCCAGCAGCCCCGACTGGGATTCACCCCTCCACTTT.

This chain links TRBV2 with TRBJ2-6; D is perhaps TRBD1 (5 bases). CDR1 and CDR2 from the germline V gene are SNHLY and FYNNEI. The CDR3 is made up of 17 amino acids. Deletions cut 0 bases from V and 4 bases from J, with 13 bases between. The CDR3 sequence: CASSEAPRALGANVLTF. As DNA, the CDR3 is TGTGCCAGCAGTGAAGCGCCCAGGGCCTTGGGGGCCAACGTCCTGACTTTC.

The V gene is TRBV24-1, the J gene TRBJ2-2; D is possibly TRBD2 (5 bases). In germline, CDR1 is KGHDR, CDR2 SFDVKD. Trimming removed 5 bases at V and 5 bases at J, with 8 bases between. CDR3 length equals 13 residues. The DNA of the CDR3 is TGTGCCACCAGTGTTGGGGAGACCGGGGAGCTGTTTTTT. This codes for CATSVGETGELFF.

The rearrangement links TRBV19 to TRBJ1-5; 9 bases are shared with TRBD1. CDR1 LNHDA and CDR2 SQIVND come from the germline V gene (reference sequence). There are 13 residues in the CDR3. Unmatched junction bases numbered 6, after V lost 10 bases and J lost 5 bases. The CDR3 loop reads CAISDRGDQPQHF. DNA of the CDR3: TGTGCCATTTCGGACAGGGGCGATCAGCCCCAGCATTTT.

The chain combines TRBV24-1 with TRBJ2-7; D possibly uses TRBD1 or TRBD2 (5 bases each). Germline V lookup: CDR1 KGHDR, CDR2 SFDVKD. V lost 9 bases and J lost 5, with 10 bases in between. The CDR3 runs 11 residues. As DNA, the CDR3 is TGTGCCACCTCTCGGGACGACGAGCAGTACTTC. This gives the protein CATSRDDEQYF.

The gene calls are TRBV7-8 and TRBJ1-4, with 8 bases lining up with TRBD1. This CDR3 contains 16 residues. Germline trimming cut 0 bases from V and 7 bases from J; bases unmatched to any gene: 7. In germline, CDR1 is SGHVS, CDR2 FQNEAQ. Here the CDR3 reads CASSLAFRGRVEKLFF. The DNA for the CDR3 is TGTGCCAGCAGCTTAGCCTTCAGGGGGCGGGTTGAAAAACTGTTTTTT.

The chain carries TRBV3-1 (or the pseudogene TRBV3-2) and TRBJ1-2, with 7 bases aligning to TRBD1. The V segment lost 2 bases and the J segment 5 bases; nucleotides outside the gene matches: 5. Per germline, CDR1 LGHDT and CDR2 YNNKEL (reference sequence). This CDR3 has 14 residues. This CDR3 is CASSQSGTEYGYTF. In nucleotides, the CDR3 is TGTGCCAGCAGCCAATCCGGGACAGAGTATGGCTACACCTTC.

The chain uses TRBV6-5 and TRBJ1-2; D gene unclear. V was trimmed by 7 bases and J by 9 bases, leaving 12 bases between them. The germline V gene encodes CDR1 MNHEY and CDR2 SVGAGI. The CDR3 length is 11 residues. The CDR3 nucleotides read TGTGCCAGCACCGCTGGGAAGAGCTACACCTTC. This codes for CASTAGKSYTF.

The genes are TRBV5-1 and TRBJ1-6, with D tentatively TRBD1 (5 bases). With 0 bases removed from V and 5 bases from J, the gap between germline ends came to 9 bases. The length of the CDR3 is 15 residues. Germline V gene lookup returns CDR1 SGHRS and CDR2 YFSETQ. CDR3 in DNA: TGCGCCAGCAGCTTGGAGGGACGGGATAATTCACCCCTCCACTTT. Its protein product is CASSLEGRDNSPLHF.

The gene calls are TRBV7-2 and TRBJ2-3; 7 bases fit TRBD2. This CDR3 contains 14 residues. CDR1 and CDR2 (germline): SGHTA, FQGNSA. V dropped 0 bases and J dropped 4; count of bases not matched to a gene: 1. CDR3 residues: CASSLAGGADTQYF. Written as DNA, the CDR3 is TGTGCCAGCAGCTTAGCGGGAGGGGCAGATACGCAGTATTTT.

The chain is built from TRBV24-1 and TRBJ1-4, with D possibly being TRBD1 (6 bases). The CDR3 contains 17 residues. Trimming removed 3 bases from V and 8 bases from J, with 21 bases in between. The germline gives CDR1 KGHDR, CDR2 SFDVKD. The chain's CDR3 is CATSDLGGGPTGEKLFF. CDR3 in DNA: TGTGCCACCAGTGATCTTGGCGGGGGCCCAACGGGGGAAAAACTGTTTTTT.

CDR3 loop: CSASSRGQVDEQYF. CDR3 DNA: TGCAGTGCTAGTTCTCGGGGGCAGGTCGACGAGCAGTACTTC. J is TRBJ2-7 and V is TRBV20-1; perhaps D is TRBD1 or TRBD2 (6 bases each). CDR1 DFQATT and CDR2 SNEGSKA come from the germline V gene (reference sequence). CDR3 length equals 14 residues. Trimming removed 3 bases at V and 5 bases at J, with 17 bases between.

This clone was observed a single time. J is TRBJ1-3 and V is TRBV5-1; D unclear. This CDR3 has 15 amino acids. V gave up 3 bases and J gave up 2 bases, with 12 bases separating them. CDR1 is SGHRS and CDR2 is YFSETQ in the germline V gene. The CDR3: CASSSDGDPGNTIYF. The CDR3 nucleotides read TGCGCCAGCAGCTCAGACGGGGATCCTGGAAACACCATATATTTT.

The chain carries TRBV18 and TRBJ1-5, with 9 bases fitting TRBD1. CDR1 KGHSH and CDR2 LQKENI come from the germline V gene. The CDR3 is made up of 14 amino acids. V gave up 3 bases and J gave up 6 bases; unmatched junction bases: 3. The CDR3 loop is CASSPSGQGQPQHF. DNA for the CDR3: TGTGCCAGCTCACCCTCGGGACAGGGTCAGCCCCAGCATTTT.

This clone was found a few times. The V call is TRBV19, the J call TRBJ2-2, with 7 positions matching TRBD1. CDR1 and CDR2 from the germline V gene are LNHDA and SQIVND (reference sequence). J was trimmed by 5 bases and V by 6 bases; bases with no gene match: 9. This CDR3 contains 15 residues. This chain's CDR3 is CASRKGAGVTGELFF. The DNA of the CDR3 is TGTGCCAGTAGAAAGGGGGCAGGGGTGACCGGGGAGCTGTTTTTT.

The genes are TRBV9 and TRBJ1-2; D gene uncertain. The germline gives CDR1 SGDLS, CDR2 YYNGEE. This CDR3 region has 16 residues. V shed 0 bases and J shed 7 bases, with 19 bases lying between them. The CDR3 DNA follows: TGTGCCAGCAGCGTAGCGGGGTACGGTCTCGTCGGTGGCTACACCTTC. Translated: CASSVAGYGLVGGYTF. Looking up the rest from reference TRBV9 and TRBJ1-2 gives the full variable domain: DSGVTQTPKHLITATGQRVTLRCSPRSGDLSVYWYQQSLDQGLQFLIQYYNGEERAKGNILERFSAQQFPDLHSELNLSSLELGDSALYFCASSVAGYGLVGGYTFGSGTRLTVV.

The rearrangement links TRBV15 to TRBJ2-1, with TRBD1 matching 10 bases. This CDR3 is 20 amino acids long. V lost 4 bases, J lost 0 bases, and 15 bases stayed unmatched. Germline V lookup: CDR1 LNHNV, CDR2 YYDKDF (reference sequence). The CDR3 spells CATSTRDRGRGRASYNEQFF. The CDR3 coding sequence is TGTGCCACCAGCACCCGGGACAGGGGAAGGGGGAGGGCCTCCTACAATGAGCAGTTCTTC.

By share, this clone ranks as medium-sized. The V and J genes are TRBV2 and TRBJ1-5; no reliable D call. Germline CDR1 is SNHLY and CDR2 is FYNNEI. The CDR3 runs 15 residues. Trimming removed 3 bases at V and 9 bases at J, with 18 bases between. This CDR3 is CASSEATSVTVPQHF. CDR3 in DNA: TGTGCCAGCAGTGAGGCGACAAGCGTCACGGTGCCCCAGCATTTT.

The genes are TRBV29-1 and TRBJ1-1; 7 bases agree with TRBD1. Germline CDR1 and CDR2: SQVTM and ANQGSEA. The CDR3 contains 13 residues. Losses at the gene ends were 6 bases for V and 6 bases for J; bases not matched to a gene: 10. The CDR3 spells CSVKETGIAEAFF. Here the CDR3 DNA reads TGCAGCGTCAAAGAGACAGGGATCGCTGAAGCTTTCTTT.

This rearrangement joins TRBV18 to TRBJ2-1; 8 positions match TRBD2. Germline values: CDR1 KGHSH, CDR2 LQKENI. The CDR3 covers 16 residues. V was clipped by 6 bases and J by 5 bases; unmatched bases: 12. CDR3 nucleotide sequence: TGTGCCAGCTCTCCTGGGGGACTAGGAGCAAACAATGAGCAGTTCTTC. Encoded protein: CASSPGGLGANNEQFF.

The V gene is TRBV18, the J gene TRBJ1-4, with D possibly matching TRBD1 (5 bases). CDR1 KGHSH and CDR2 LQKENI come from the germline V gene. This CDR3 has 13 residues. V lost 2 bases, J lost 5 bases, and 6 bases lay in between. The CDR3: CASSPEGNEKLFF. The CDR3 nucleotides are TGTGCCAGCTCACCAGAGGGGAATGAAAAACTGTTTTTT.

V gene TRBV30 combines with J gene TRBJ1-5, with D perhaps matching TRBD1 (5 bases). CDR3 length: 13 amino acids. Trimming stripped 4 bases from V and 7 bases from J, with 14 bases between. Germline V gives CDR1 GTSNPN, CDR2 SVGIG (reference sequence). The CDR3 bases are TGTGCCTGGACAGACGGGGGGACCCAGCCCCAGCATTTT. It translates to CAWTDGGTQPQHF.

The chain joins TRBV10-3 to TRBJ1-2, with D unresolved. Germline CDR1 is ENHRY and CDR2 is SYGVKD. CDR3 length: 14 amino acids. V was trimmed by 2 bases and J by 8 bases, leaving 15 bases between them. CDR3 in DNA: TGTGCCATCAGTGAGGCCCACGGTGTGGAGGGCTACACCTTC. Its translation: CAISEAHGVEGYTF.

The CDR3 DNA reads TGTGCCAGCAGCCTGGAGGGGATCTCTGGAAACACCATATATTTT. Translation: CASSLEGISGNTIYF. The V and J genes are TRBV3-1 (or the pseudogene TRBV3-2) and TRBJ1-3; D is possibly TRBD1 (5 bases). The CDR3 totals 15 residues. Germline assignment: CDR1 LGHDT and CDR2 YNNKEL (reference sequence). V gave up 4 bases and J gave up 0 bases, with 10 bases separating them.